These 30 T cell receptor beta chains were all obtained from the same sample, sequenced in a study of cytomegalovirus exposure and HLA in healthy donors. Primers: 60 Vbeta forward and 13 Jbeta reverse. The protocol was immunoSEQ multiplex PCR, while the TCRdb copy is restricted to in-frame clones and leaves out a portion. The sample includes 60,000 to 70,000 clones, just under 80% of them seen just once. Sequencing was carried out using PBMCs. These receptor sequences come from a woman in her twenties or thirties in good health and CMV-seronegative.

The chain uses TRBV27 and TRBJ1-5, with D unresolved. The CDR3 spans 13 residues. Germline CDR1 is MNHEY and CDR2 is SMNVEV (reference sequence). Trimming removed 8 bases at V and 9 bases at J, with 17 bases between. The CDR3 is CASRVRLEGPQHF. The CDR3 bases are TGTGCCAGCCGGGTCCGACTGGAGGGGCCCCAGCATTTT.

This clone was picked up a small number of times. V is TRBV10-3 and J is TRBJ2-1; D is possibly TRBD1 (5 bases). V gave up 6 bases and J gave up 8 bases, with 8 bases separating them. The CDR3 has 11 amino acids. In germline, CDR1 is ENHRY, CDR2 SYGVKD. DNA of the CDR3: TGTGCCATCAGCCTAGGGGATGAGCAGTTCTTC. Protein: CAISLGDEQFF.

This chain uses TRBV6-6 with TRBJ2-2; 9 bases align to TRBD2. After removal of 6 bases from V and 5 bases from J, the junction contained 7 bases not matched to a gene. CDR3 length: 15 amino acids. CDR1 MNHNY and CDR2 SVGAGI come from the germline V gene (reference sequence). CDR3 loop: CASSAVLAGTGELFF. DNA for the CDR3: TGTGCCAGCAGCGCTGTCCTAGCGGGAACCGGGGAGCTGTTTTTT.

The CDR3 coding sequence is TGCGCCAGCAGCCAAGGTTTAGCGGGCTATAGCACAGATACGCAGTATTTT. The encoded protein is CASSQGLAGYSTDTQYF. V and J are TRBV4-1 and TRBJ2-3; 7 bases line up with TRBD2. With V trimmed by 1 base and J by 0 bases, 7 bases remained unmatched. CDR1 and CDR2 from the germline V gene are MGHRA and YSYEKL. The CDR3 has 17 residues.

The rearrangement joins TRBV9 to TRBJ2-5, with TRBD2 as a possible D gene (5 bases). This CDR3 region has 13 residues. The V end was cut by 3 bases, the J end by 2 bases, with 8 bases between. Germline values: CDR1 SGDLS, CDR2 YYNGEE. The CDR3 region is CASSAPGQETQYF. DNA of the CDR3: TGTGCCAGCAGCGCACCGGGACAAGAGACCCAGTACTTC.

The chain is built from TRBV5-6 and TRBJ2-3; D remains ambiguous. Germline CDR1 and CDR2: SGHDT and YYEEEE. This CDR3 region has 14 residues. V dropped 4 bases and J dropped 4 bases, with 13 bases sitting between them. The CDR3 DNA reads TGTGCCAGCAGCAGAACCTTACAAGCAGATACGCAGTATTTT. It translates to CASSRTLQADTQYF.

The genes are TRBV30 and TRBJ2-1; TRBD1 is a possible D gene (6 bases). Germline assignment: CDR1 GTSNPN and CDR2 SVGIG (reference sequence). V gave up 7 bases and J gave up 3 bases, with 22 bases separating them. The CDR3 loop spans 16 amino acids. CDR3 loop: CAFSVKHRVGYNEQFF. The DNA for the CDR3 is TGTGCCTTCAGCGTAAAACACAGGGTTGGCTACAATGAGCAGTTCTTC. The full variable domain, rest sourced from reference TRBV30 and TRBJ2-1, is SQTIHQWPATLVQPVGSPLSLECTVEGTSNPNLYWYRQAAGRGLQLLFYSVGIGQISSEVPQNLSASRPQDRQFILSSKKLLLSDSGFYLCAFSVKHRVGYNEQFFGPGTRLTVL.

J is TRBJ2-7 and V is TRBV4-1; the match to TRBD2 covers 8 bases. The CDR3 is 15 amino acids. The V gene's germline CDR1 is MGHRA and CDR2 YSYEKL. With 4 bases clipped from V and 3 bases from J, the junction kept 8 bases outside the gene matches. The CDR3 DNA sequence: TGCGCCAGCAGCCGCGGAGTTAGCGGGAACTACGAGCAGTACTTC. Amino acid sequence: CASSRGVSGNYEQYF.

V usage is TRBV28 and J usage is TRBJ1-2; D unresolved. The CDR3 is 14 residues long. Trimming stripped 5 bases from V and 5 bases from J, with 15 bases between. Germline V gene sequence: CDR1 MDHEN, CDR2 SYDVKM. In nucleotides, the CDR3 is TGTGCCAGCAGTACTCCAGGACGGGAGTATGGCTACACCTTC. Protein sequence: CASSTPGREYGYTF.

V usage is TRBV9 and J usage is TRBJ1-1; 7 nucleotides align to TRBD1. CDR1 is SGDLS and CDR2 is YYNGEE in the germline V gene. Trimming removed 3 bases from V and 7 bases from J; junction bases left unmatched: 9. This CDR3 comprises 14 residues. CDR3 residues: CASSAQTGKNEAFF. As DNA, the CDR3 is TGTGCCAGCAGCGCCCAGACAGGGAAAAATGAAGCTTTCTTT.

The chain has TRBV7-2 and TRBJ2-1; a possible D gene is TRBD2 (6 bases). The CDR3 totals 14 residues. Germline CDR1 SGHTA, CDR2 FQGNSA. The V and J ends lost 7 bases and 9 bases respectively, with 19 bases between them. As DNA, the CDR3 is TGTGCCAGCAAGGCGGGAACCGGACGTGGTGAGCAGTTCTTC. This codes for CASKAGTGRGEQFF.

The count of this clone is one. This chain connects TRBV30 to TRBJ1-1; D is unclear. The V end lost 5 bases, the J end lost 0 bases, and 13 bases lay between the germline ends. Germline CDR1 and CDR2: GTSNPN and SVGIG (reference sequence). The CDR3 has 14 residues. CDR3 bases: TGTGCCTGGTACCGGGTAAATCTGAACACTGAAGCTTTCTTT. This codes for CAWYRVNLNTEAFF. Complete variable domain (other parts from reference TRBV30 and TRBJ1-1): SQTIHQWPATLVQPVGSPLSLECTVEGTSNPNLYWYRQAAGRGLQLLFYSVGIGQISSEVPQNLSASRPQDRQFILSSKKLLLSDSGFYLCAWYRVNLNTEAFFGQGTRLTVV.

This chain uses TRBV28 with TRBJ1-5; possible D gene TRBD1, 6 bases. Germline V lookup: CDR1 MDHEN, CDR2 SYDVKM. This CDR3 is built from 14 residues. V lost 6 bases and J 3 bases, leaving 12 bases between the germline ends. The CDR3 nucleotides are TGTGCCAGCAGGACGACAGGCCTCAATCAGCCCCAGCATTTT. Its translation: CASRTTGLNQPQHF.

The chain joins TRBV14 to TRBJ2-5; 8 positions agree with TRBD2. The CDR3 covers 15 residues. Looked up from germline, CDR1 is SGHDN and CDR2 is FVKESK. The V and J ends lost 1 base and 4 bases, in that order; junction bases with no gene match: 5. The CDR3 loop is CASSQGVTSGETQYF. CDR3 DNA: TGTGCCAGCAGCCAAGGGGTTACTAGCGGAGAGACCCAGTACTTC.

The V and J genes are TRBV2 and TRBJ2-3, with 7 bases identical to TRBD1. The germline V gene has CDR1 SNHLY and CDR2 FYNNEI. The junction had 6 bases not matched to a gene; V was cut back by 6 bases and J by 0 bases. The CDR3 contains 15 residues. This chain's CDR3 is CASSDGQVSTDTQYF. CDR3 in DNA: TGTGCCAGCAGCGATGGACAGGTCAGCACAGATACGCAGTATTTT.

The V and J genes are TRBV25-1 and TRBJ2-3; 9 bases are shared with TRBD2. Germline-derived CDR1 and CDR2 are MGHDK and SYGVNS. V was pared by 4 bases and J by 3 bases, with 5 bases of the junction left unmatched. The CDR3 is 15 amino acids. CDR3 amino acids: CASSVPSGTTDTQYF. As DNA, the CDR3 is TGTGCCAGCAGTGTCCCTAGCGGGACTACAGATACGCAGTATTTT.

This chain links TRBV7-2 with TRBJ1-1; D remains ambiguous. Germline V lookup: CDR1 SGHTA, CDR2 FQGNSA. V was cut by 7 bases and J by 0 bases, with 12 bases left in between. The CDR3 contains 14 residues. The CDR3 reads CASNHYSMNTEAFF. DNA of the CDR3: TGTGCCAGCAACCATTACTCAATGAACACTGAAGCTTTCTTT.

This rearrangement joins TRBV6-5 to TRBJ2-7; D is possibly TRBD1 (6 bases). This CDR3 is 15 amino acids long. Germline V lookup: CDR1 MNHEY, CDR2 SVGAGI. V lost 7 bases and J 2 bases, leaving 18 bases between the germline ends. For the CDR3, the DNA is TGTGCCAGCACCTACGAAGGGGGTGGAACCTACGAGCAGTACTTC. The encoded protein is CASTYEGGGTYEQYF.

The rearrangement links TRBV25-1 to TRBJ2-3; D might be TRBD1 (6 bases). This CDR3 has 14 residues. The germline V gene encodes CDR1 MGHDK and CDR2 SYGVNS. Trimming pared 8 bases from V and 0 bases from J, leaving 12 bases between. The chain's CDR3 is CASSPGVSTDTQYF. The CDR3 DNA reads as TGTGCCAGCTCACCAGGGGTAAGCACAGATACGCAGTATTTT.

The chain carries TRBV4-1 and TRBJ2-7; D possibly corresponds to TRBD2 (6 bases). V shed 3 bases and J shed 0 bases, with 18 bases lying between them. This CDR3 region has 17 residues. Germline V gene sequence: CDR1 MGHRA, CDR2 YSYEKL. The CDR3 coding sequence is TGCGCCAGCAGCCACCGGGCGGGTAGCGGACTCTCCTACGAGCAGTACTTC. Protein sequence: CASSHRAGSGLSYEQYF.

The chain carries TRBV19 and TRBJ2-5, with a possible D match to TRBD2 (5 bases). Trimming pared 1 base from V and 0 bases from J, leaving 6 bases between. This CDR3 spans 14 amino acids. Germline V gene data show CDR1 as LNHDA and CDR2 as SQIVND (reference sequence). CDR3 protein: CASSIGGYQETQYF. Written as DNA, the CDR3 is TGTGCCAGTAGTATAGGAGGGTACCAAGAGACCCAGTACTTC.

The chain recombines TRBV7-9 with TRBJ1-5, with 9 positions matching TRBD1. The CDR3 is made up of 16 amino acids. Trimming cost V 11 bases and J 5 bases; bases outside gene matches: 16. CDR1 SEHNR and CDR2 FQNEAQ come from the germline V gene (reference sequence). CDR3 DNA sequence: TGTGCCCGAGGGCCCACAGGGGGCTACGCGGATCAGCCCCAGCATTTT. It codes for CARGPTGGYADQPQHF.

The V call is TRBV7-9, the J call TRBJ1-4, with no clear D. The CDR3 length is 14 residues. The V end was cut by 4 bases, the J end by 8 bases, with 14 bases between. Germline V lookup: CDR1 SEHNR, CDR2 FQNEAQ (reference sequence). CDR3 residues: CASSSWTVREKLFF. The CDR3 DNA reads as TGTGCCAGCAGCTCATGGACTGTCCGAGAAAAACTGTTTTTT.

The chain carries TRBV30 and TRBJ2-5, with 7 bases matching TRBD1. Germline-derived CDR1 and CDR2 are GTSNPN and SVGIG (reference sequence). This CDR3 is 13 amino acids long. The trim removed 5 bases at V and 5 bases at J, leaving 8 bases unmatched. CDR3 loop: CAWALDRDETQYF. The CDR3 region has the DNA TGTGCCTGGGCCCTAGACAGGGATGAGACCCAGTACTTC. Full variable domain (rest looked up from reference TRBV30 and TRBJ2-5): SQTIHQWPATLVQPVGSPLSLECTVEGTSNPNLYWYRQAAGRGLQLLFYSVGIGQISSEVPQNLSASRPQDRQFILSSKKLLLSDSGFYLCAWALDRDETQYFGPGTRLLVL.

The CDR3 DNA sequence: TGCGCCAGCAGCCAATTGACAGGCAATCAGCCCCAGCATTTT. Protein product: CASSQLTGNQPQHF. J is TRBJ1-5 and V is TRBV4-1; weak D call: TRBD1 (5 bases). Germline CDR1 is MGHRA and CDR2 is YSYEKL. V was pared by 2 bases and J by 2 bases, with 7 bases between. CDR3 length: 14 residues.

The chain joins TRBV7-9 to TRBJ2-7; TRBD1 agrees at 7 bases. Germline lookup yields CDR1 SEHNR and CDR2 FQNEAQ (reference sequence). There are 14 residues in the CDR3. Trimming removed 4 bases from V and 3 bases from J; junction bases left unmatched: 6. DNA for the CDR3: TGTGCCAGCAGCTCCCGGACAGGCCACTACGAGCAGTACTTC. Encoded protein: CASSSRTGHYEQYF.

The chain is built from TRBV30 and TRBJ2-5; D not resolved. Germline V lookup: CDR1 GTSNPN, CDR2 SVGIG (reference sequence). Trimming removed 0 bases at V and 5 bases at J, with 4 bases between. The CDR3 runs 11 residues. Here the CDR3 DNA reads TGTGCCTGGAGTGTACAGGAGACCCAGTACTTC. As protein: CAWSVQETQYF.

The V gene is TRBV15, the J gene TRBJ1-3, with TRBD1 as a possible D gene (5 bases). The CDR3 extends over 15 amino acids. V was cut by 2 bases and J by 2 bases, with 10 bases left in between. CDR1 and CDR2 from the germline V gene are LNHNV and YYDKDF (reference sequence). CDR3 nucleotides: TGTGCCACCAGCAGACGAGGAGGGGCTGGAAACACCATATATTTT. Protein: CATSRRGGAGNTIYF.

The chain recombines TRBV12-2 with TRBJ1-1; TRBD1 is taken as the D call from the table, unchecked against the DNA. TRBV12-2 is classified as a pseudogene. This CDR3 is 13 amino acids long. CDR3 in amino acids: CASHHDRLTEAFF. In DNA form, the CDR3 reads TGTGCAAGTCACCACGACAGGCTGACTGAAGCTTTCTTT.

V and J are TRBV5-6 and TRBJ1-2, with D unresolved. The germline V gene has CDR1 SGHDT and CDR2 YYEEEE. The V end lost 3 bases, the J end lost 4 bases, and 7 bases lay between the germline ends. The CDR3 is 12 amino acids. CDR3 nucleotides: TGTGCCAGCAGCTGGCGGTCCTATGGCTACACCTTC. This translates into CASSWRSYGYTF.